The source of this T cell receptor beta chain is a study of T-cell reconstitution after alpha-beta-depleted transplantation in children. In germline, CDR1 is DFQATT, CDR2 SNEGSKA (reference sequence). The CDR3 loop spans 16 amino acids. Trimming cost V 6 bases and J 5 bases; bases outside gene matches: 7. Concerning this clonotype itself: Its antigen is as yet unknown.

This sample's TCRbeta library carried unique molecular identifier barcodes. TCRdb reprocessed the PCR reads via MiXCR and lists one record per CDR3 protein. The sample includes about 590,000 distinct CDR3 sequences, 13% seen only once; the top ten take 2% to 2.5%. Study results and caveats: Several hundred rapidly expanded clones from non-depleted graft cells reportedly supplied alpha-beta T cells about two months post-transplant. It was newly produced T cells that mostly accounted for T-cell counts and diversity one year after transplant.

The source of this sequence is a male patient aged 5 to 17 who had a stem cell transplant for acute myeloid leukemia, so the T cells may come from the graft donor. The chain joins TRBV20-1 to TRBJ2-1; 16 bases map to TRBD2. The sample in question was PBMCs, mostly from graft donor cells, obtained 360 days after TCRalphabeta/CD19-depleted stem cell transplant. The CDR3 region is CSATGLAGGPNNEQFF. Written as DNA, the CDR3 is TGCAGTGCCACGGGACTAGCGGGAGGGCCTAACAATGAGCAGTTCTTC.